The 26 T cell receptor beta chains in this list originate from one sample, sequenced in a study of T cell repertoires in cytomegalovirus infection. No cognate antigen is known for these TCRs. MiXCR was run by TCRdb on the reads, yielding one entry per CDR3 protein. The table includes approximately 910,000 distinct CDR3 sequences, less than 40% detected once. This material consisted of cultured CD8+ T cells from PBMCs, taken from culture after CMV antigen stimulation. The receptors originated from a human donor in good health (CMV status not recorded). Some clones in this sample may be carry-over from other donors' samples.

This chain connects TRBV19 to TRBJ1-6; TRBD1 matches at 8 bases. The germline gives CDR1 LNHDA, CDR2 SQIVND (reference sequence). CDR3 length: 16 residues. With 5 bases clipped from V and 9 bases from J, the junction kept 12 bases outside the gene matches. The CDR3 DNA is TGTGCCAGTAGTCACATCCGGACAGGGAGAAGTTCACCCCTCCACTTT. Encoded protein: CASSHIRTGRSSPLHF. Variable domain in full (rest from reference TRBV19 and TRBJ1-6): DGGITQSPKYLFRKEGQNVTLSCEQNLNHDAMYWYRQDPGQGLRLIYYSQIVNDFQKGDIAEGYSVSREKKESFPLTVTSAQKNPTAFYLCASSHIRTGRSSPLHFGNGTRLTVT.

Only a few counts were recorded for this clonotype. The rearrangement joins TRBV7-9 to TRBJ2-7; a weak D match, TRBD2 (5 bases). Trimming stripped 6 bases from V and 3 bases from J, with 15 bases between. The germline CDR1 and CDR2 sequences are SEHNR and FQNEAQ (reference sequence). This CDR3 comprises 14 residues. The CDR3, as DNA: TGTGCCAGCAGTCTCATCGGGATGAACTACGAGCAGTACTTC. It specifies CASSLIGMNYEQYF. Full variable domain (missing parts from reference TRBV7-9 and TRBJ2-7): DTGVSQNPRHKITKRGQNVTFRCDPISEHNRLYWYRQTLGQGPEFLTYFQNEAQLEKSRLLSDRFSAERPKGSFSTLEIQRTEQGDSAMYLCASSLIGMNYEQYFGPGTRLTVT.

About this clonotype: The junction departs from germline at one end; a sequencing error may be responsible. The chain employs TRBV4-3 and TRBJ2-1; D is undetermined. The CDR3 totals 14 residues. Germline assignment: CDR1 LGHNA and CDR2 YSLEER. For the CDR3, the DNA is TGCGTCAGCAGCCAAAGAGTTGACGTCTATGAGCAGTTCTTC. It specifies CVSSQRVDVYEQFF.

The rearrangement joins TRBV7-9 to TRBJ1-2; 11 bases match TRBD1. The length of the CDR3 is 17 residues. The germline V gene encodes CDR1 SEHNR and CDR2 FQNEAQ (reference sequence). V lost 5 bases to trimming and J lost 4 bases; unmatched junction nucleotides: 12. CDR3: CASSAGTGGAIPYGYTF. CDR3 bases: TGTGCCAGCAGCGCAGGGACAGGGGGAGCGATTCCCTATGGCTACACCTTC.

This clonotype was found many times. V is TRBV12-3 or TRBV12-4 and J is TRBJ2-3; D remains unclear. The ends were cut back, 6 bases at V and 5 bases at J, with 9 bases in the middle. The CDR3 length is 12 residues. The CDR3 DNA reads TGTGCCAGCAGCCCCTGGGGAGATACGCAGTATTTT. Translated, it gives CASSPWGDTQYF.

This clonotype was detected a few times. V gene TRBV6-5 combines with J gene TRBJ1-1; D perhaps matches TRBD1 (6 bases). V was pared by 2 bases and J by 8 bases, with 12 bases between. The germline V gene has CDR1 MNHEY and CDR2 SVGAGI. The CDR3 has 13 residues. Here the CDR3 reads CASSYGTQTEAFF. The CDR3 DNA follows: TGTGCCAGCAGTTACGGGACACAGACCGAAGCTTTCTTT.

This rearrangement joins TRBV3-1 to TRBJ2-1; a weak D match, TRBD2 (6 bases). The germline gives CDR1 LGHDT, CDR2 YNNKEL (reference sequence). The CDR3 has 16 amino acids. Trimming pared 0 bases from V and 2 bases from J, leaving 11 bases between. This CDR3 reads CASSQDLGLTYNEQFF. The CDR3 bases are TGTGCCAGCAGCCAAGATTTGGGACTCACCTACAATGAGCAGTTCTTC.

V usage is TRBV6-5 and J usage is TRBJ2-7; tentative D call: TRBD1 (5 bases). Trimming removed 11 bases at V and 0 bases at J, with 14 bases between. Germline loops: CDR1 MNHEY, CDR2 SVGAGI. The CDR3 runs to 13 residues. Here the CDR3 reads CAAVGASSYEQYF. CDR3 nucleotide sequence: TGTGCCGCGGTTGGGGCCAGCTCCTACGAGCAGTACTTC.

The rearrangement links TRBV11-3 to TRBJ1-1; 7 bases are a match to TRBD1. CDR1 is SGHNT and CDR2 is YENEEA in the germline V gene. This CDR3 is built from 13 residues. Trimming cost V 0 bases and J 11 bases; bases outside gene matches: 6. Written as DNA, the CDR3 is TGTGCCAGCAGCTTAGAGGGAGGGGGCCGTGCTTTCTTT. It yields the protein CASSLEGGGRAFF. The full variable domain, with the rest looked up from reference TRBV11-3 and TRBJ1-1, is EAGVVQSPRYKIIEKKQPVAFWCNPISGHNTLYWYLQNLGQGPELLIRYENEEAVDDSQLPKDRFSAERLKGVDSTLKIQPAELGDSAVYLCASSLEGGGRAFFGQGTRLTVV.

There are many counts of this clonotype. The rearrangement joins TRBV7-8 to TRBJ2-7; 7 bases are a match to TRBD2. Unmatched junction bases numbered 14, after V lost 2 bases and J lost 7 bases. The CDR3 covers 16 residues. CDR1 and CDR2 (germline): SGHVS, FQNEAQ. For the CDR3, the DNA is TGTGCCAGCAGCTTAAATGGGGTAGCGGGTTCGAGGGAGCAGTACTTC. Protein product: CASSLNGVAGSREQYF. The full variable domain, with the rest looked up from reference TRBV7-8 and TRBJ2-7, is GAGVSQSPRYKVAKRGQDVALRCDPISGHVSLFWYQQALGQGPEFLTYFQNEAQLDKSGLPSDRFFAERPEGSVSTLKIQRTQQEDSAVYLCASSLNGVAGSREQYFGPGTRLTVT.

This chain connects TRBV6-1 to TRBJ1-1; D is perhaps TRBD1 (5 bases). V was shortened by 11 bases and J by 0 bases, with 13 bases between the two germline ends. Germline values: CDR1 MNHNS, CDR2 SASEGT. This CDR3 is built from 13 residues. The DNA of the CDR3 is TGTGCCGTTACGACAGTAATGAACACTGAAGCTTTCTTT. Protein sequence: CAVTTVMNTEAFF.

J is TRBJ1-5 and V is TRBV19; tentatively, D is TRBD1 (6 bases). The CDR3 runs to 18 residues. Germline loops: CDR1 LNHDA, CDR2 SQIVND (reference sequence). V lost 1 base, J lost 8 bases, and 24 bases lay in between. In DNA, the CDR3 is TGTGCCAGTAGTATAGCAGATGGATTCGGGGGCCCGGCTGAGCCCCAGCATTTT. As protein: CASSIADGFGGPAEPQHF.

CDR3 bases: TGCGCCAGCAGCCAAGATGACCTCGAGGGTGAAAAACTGTTTTTT. It yields the protein CASSQDDLEGEKLFF. The chain links TRBV4-1 to TRBJ1-4, with D unresolved. This CDR3 contains 15 residues. With 0 bases removed from V and 7 bases from J, the gap between germline ends came to 12 bases. Germline CDR1 MGHRA, CDR2 YSYEKL.

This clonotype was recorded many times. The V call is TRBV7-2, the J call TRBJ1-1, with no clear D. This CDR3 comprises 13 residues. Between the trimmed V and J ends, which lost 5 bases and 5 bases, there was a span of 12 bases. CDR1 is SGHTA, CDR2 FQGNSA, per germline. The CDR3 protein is CASSQERGTEAFF. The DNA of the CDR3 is TGTGCCAGCAGCCAGGAAAGAGGGACTGAAGCTTTCTTT.

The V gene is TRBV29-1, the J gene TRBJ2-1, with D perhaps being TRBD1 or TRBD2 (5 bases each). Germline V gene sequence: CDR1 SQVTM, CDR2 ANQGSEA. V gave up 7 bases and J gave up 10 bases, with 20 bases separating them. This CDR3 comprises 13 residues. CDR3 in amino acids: CSAMGDGHGEQFF. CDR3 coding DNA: TGCAGCGCCATGGGGGATGGTCACGGGGAGCAGTTCTTC.

In DNA form, the CDR3 reads TGTGCCAGCAGCGTAGTGGCTAGCGGATACAATGAGCAGTTCTTC. Its protein product is CASSVVASGYNEQFF. This sequence joins TRBV9 and TRBJ2-1; TRBD2 agrees at 7 bases. Trimming at V came to 0 bases and at J to 4 bases, leaving 4 bases not matched to a gene. Germline lookup yields CDR1 SGDLS and CDR2 YYNGEE. There are 15 residues in the CDR3.

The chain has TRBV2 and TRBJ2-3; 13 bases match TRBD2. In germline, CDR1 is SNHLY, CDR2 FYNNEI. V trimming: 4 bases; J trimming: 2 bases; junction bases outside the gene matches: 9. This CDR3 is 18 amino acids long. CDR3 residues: CASSARLGLAGFTDTQYF. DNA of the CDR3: TGTGCCAGCAGTGCCAGGTTGGGACTAGCGGGGTTCACAGATACGCAGTATTTT.

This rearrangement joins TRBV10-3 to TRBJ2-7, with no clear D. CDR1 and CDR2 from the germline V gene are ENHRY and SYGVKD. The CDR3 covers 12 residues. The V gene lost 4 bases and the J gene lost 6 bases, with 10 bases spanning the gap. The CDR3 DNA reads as TGTGCCATCAGTGCCTCAAATGGCGAGCAGTACGTC. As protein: CAISASNGEQYV.

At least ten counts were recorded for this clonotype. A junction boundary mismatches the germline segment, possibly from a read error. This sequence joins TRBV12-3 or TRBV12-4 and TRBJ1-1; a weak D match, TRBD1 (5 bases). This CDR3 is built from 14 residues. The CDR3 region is CASSLAPGGTEAFF. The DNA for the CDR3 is TGTGCCAGCAGCTTAGCGCCCGGGGGCACTGAAGCTTTCTTT.

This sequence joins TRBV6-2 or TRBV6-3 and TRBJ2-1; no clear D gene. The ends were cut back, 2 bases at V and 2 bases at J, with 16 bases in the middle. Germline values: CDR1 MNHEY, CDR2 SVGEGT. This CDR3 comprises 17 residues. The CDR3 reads CASSYENSLEPYNEQFF. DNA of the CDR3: TGTGCCAGCAGTTACGAGAACTCCCTAGAACCCTACAATGAGCAGTTCTTC.

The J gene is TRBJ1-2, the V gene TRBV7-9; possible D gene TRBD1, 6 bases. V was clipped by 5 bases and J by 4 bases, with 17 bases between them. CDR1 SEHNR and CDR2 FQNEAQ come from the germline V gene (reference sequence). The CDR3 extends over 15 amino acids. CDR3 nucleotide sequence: TGTGCCAGCAGCCGTGGACAGTCCCCAGTCTATGGCTACACCTTC. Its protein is CASSRGQSPVYGYTF. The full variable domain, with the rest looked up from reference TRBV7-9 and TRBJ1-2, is DTGVSQNPRHKITKRGQNVTFRCDPISEHNRLYWYRQTLGQGPEFLTYFQNEAQLEKSRLLSDRFSAERPKGSFSTLEIQRTEQGDSAMYLCASSRGQSPVYGYTFGSGTRLTVV.

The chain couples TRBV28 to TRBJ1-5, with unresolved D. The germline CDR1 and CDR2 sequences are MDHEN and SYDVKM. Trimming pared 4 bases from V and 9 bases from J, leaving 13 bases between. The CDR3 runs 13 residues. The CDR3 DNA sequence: TGTGCCAGCAGTTCCCTGGACCCTGGGCCCCAGCATTTT. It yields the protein CASSSLDPGPQHF.

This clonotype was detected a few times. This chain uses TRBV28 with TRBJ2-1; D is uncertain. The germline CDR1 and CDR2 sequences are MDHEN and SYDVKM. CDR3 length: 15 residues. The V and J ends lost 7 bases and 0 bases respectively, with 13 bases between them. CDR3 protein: CASNIGLSSYNEQFF. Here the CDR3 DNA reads TGTGCCAGCAATATAGGCCTGAGCTCCTACAATGAGCAGTTCTTC.

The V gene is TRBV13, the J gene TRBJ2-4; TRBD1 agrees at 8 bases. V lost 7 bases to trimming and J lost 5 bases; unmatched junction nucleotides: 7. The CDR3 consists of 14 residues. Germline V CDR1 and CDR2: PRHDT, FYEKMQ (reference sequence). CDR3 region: CASTQDREQNIQYF. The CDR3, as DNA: TGTGCCAGCACCCAGGACAGGGAGCAAAACATTCAGTACTTC.

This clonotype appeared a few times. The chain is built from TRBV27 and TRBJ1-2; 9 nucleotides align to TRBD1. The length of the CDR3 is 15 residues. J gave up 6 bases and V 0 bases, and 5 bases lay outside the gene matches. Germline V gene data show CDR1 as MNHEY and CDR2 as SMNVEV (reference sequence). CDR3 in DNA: TGTGCCAGCAGTTTATCGGGGACAGGGCTGGATGGCTACACCTTC. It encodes CASSLSGTGLDGYTF.

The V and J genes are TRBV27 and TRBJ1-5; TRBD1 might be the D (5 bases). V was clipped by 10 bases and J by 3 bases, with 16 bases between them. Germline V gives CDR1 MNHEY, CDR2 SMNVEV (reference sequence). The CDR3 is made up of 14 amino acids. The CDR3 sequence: CATRQRQDNQPQHF. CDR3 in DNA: TGTGCCACCCGACAGCGGCAGGACAATCAGCCCCAGCATTTT.